This TCR beta chain was retrieved from a study of shared clonotypes between healthy human individuals. With 4 bases removed from V and 2 bases from J, the gap between germline ends came to 14 bases. The CDR3 runs to 16 residues. Per germline, CDR1 SEHNR and CDR2 FQNEAQ (reference sequence). A deep-level run was used for the assay. Each unsorted PBMC replicate got 300 ng genomic DNA, tens of thousands of genomes. Some clones are missing from TCRdb's copy, which holds only in-frame ones; the method was immunoSEQ multiplex PCR. Among 490,000 or so clones listed, over 65% were seen once. Input material: PBMCs. The genes are TRBV7-9 and TRBJ2-2; a weak D match, TRBD1 (5 bases). This receptor was taken from a woman in her thirties or forties in good health. Some clones in this sample may be carry-over from other donors' samples. The CDR3 DNA sequence: TGTGCCAGCAGCTCATCGACGTGGGGCAACACCGGGGAGCTGTTTTTT. Translation: CASSSSTWGNTGELFF.